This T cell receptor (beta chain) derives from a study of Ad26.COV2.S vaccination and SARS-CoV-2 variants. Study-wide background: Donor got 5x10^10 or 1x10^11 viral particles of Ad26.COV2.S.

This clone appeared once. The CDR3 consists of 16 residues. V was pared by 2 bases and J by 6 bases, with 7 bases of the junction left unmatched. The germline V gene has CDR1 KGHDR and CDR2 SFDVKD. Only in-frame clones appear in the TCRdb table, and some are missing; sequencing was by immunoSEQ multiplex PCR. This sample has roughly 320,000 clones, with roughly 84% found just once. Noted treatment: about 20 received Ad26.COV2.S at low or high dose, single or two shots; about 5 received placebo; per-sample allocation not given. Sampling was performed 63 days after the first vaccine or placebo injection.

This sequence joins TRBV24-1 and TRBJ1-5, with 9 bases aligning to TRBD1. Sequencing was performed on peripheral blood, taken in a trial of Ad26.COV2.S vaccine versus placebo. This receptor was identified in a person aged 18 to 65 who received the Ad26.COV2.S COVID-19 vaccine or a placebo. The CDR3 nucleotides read TGTGCCACCAGTGATTCGCGACAGGGGGAGGGTCAGCCCCAGCATTTT. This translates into CATSDSRQGEGQPQHF.